The entry below gives a single T cell receptor (beta chain) sequence along with its context. What it binds is not known. The data are from a study of blood T cells in healthy people across ages. Study-wide findings and caveats: Getting older went along with TCR beta diversity per million T cells dropping roughly linearly.

With a J-beta primer mix and a sample-barcoded 5' primer, a second PCR ran roughly 7 to 11 cycles. TCRdb fed the 5' RACE reads into MiXCR, producing one record per CDR3 protein. The repertoire consists of about 900,000 distinct CDR3 sequences, with approximately 67% occurring once and the leading ten covering about a quarter. The CDR3 has 13 residues. CDR1 is SNHLY, CDR2 FYNNEI, per germline. The ends were cut back, 8 bases at V and 4 bases at J, with 14 bases in the middle. Sequenced sample: blood. The sequence was collected from a man aged 30-40 years in good health. The V call is TRBV2, the J call TRBJ2-5, with no clear D. CDR3 sequence reads: CASPSMGAETQYF. Here the CDR3 DNA reads TGTGCCAGCCCATCGATGGGCGCAGAGACCCAGTACTTC.